The 14 T cell receptor beta chains given below trace back to one sample, sequenced in a study of chemoradiotherapy in HPV16-positive cancers. Only in-frame clones appear in the TCRdb table, and some are missing; sequencing was by immunoSEQ multiplex PCR. Of approximately 7,000 clones in the sample, more than 65% were seen once. Here the sequenced sample was tumor tissue, taken from a patient who underwent chemoradiotherapy. These receptors all stem from a human donor with HPV-associated anogenital cancer.

V and J are TRBV5-8 and TRBJ2-5; D call uncertain. The CDR3 sequence is 14 residues long. Germline values: CDR1 SGHTS, CDR2 YDEGEE. V was trimmed by 1 base and J by 2 bases, leaving 9 bases between them. CDR3 amino acids: CASSLPRHQETQYF. The CDR3 nucleotides are TGTGCCAGCAGCTTGCCGCGGCATCAAGAGACCCAGTACTTC.

This chain uses TRBV5-1 with TRBJ2-5; D uncertain. V lost 6 bases and J 1 base, leaving 16 bases between the germline ends. There are 15 residues in the CDR3. Germline CDR1 SGHRS, CDR2 YFSETQ. The CDR3 is CASTPRLAAQETQYF. CDR3 sequence (DNA): TGCGCCAGCACCCCCAGACTTGCGGCCCAAGAGACCCAGTACTTC.

The genes are TRBV19 and TRBJ2-7; D is unclear. With 7 bases removed from V and 0 bases from J, the gap between germline ends came to 16 bases. The CDR3 is made up of 15 amino acids. Germline V gene data show CDR1 as LNHDA and CDR2 as SQIVND (reference sequence). CDR3 nucleotide sequence: TGTGCCAGTAAGCACGGTCTGGGTAGCTCCTACGAGCAGTACTTC. Protein product: CASKHGLGSSYEQYF. The full variable domain, its missing parts supplied by reference TRBV19 and TRBJ2-7, is DGGITQSPKYLFRKEGQNVTLSCEQNLNHDAMYWYRQDPGQGLRLIYYSQIVNDFQKGDIAEGYSVSREKKESFPLTVTSAQKNPTAFYLCASKHGLGSSYEQYFGPGTRLTVT.

The gene calls are TRBV11-3 and TRBJ2-1; D not resolved. Germline-derived CDR1 and CDR2 are SGHNT and YENEEA. The length of the CDR3 is 12 residues. V shed 8 bases and J shed 8 bases, with 13 bases lying between them. For the CDR3, the DNA is TGTGCCAGCGGAACCGACCGGCATGAGCAGTTCTTC. Protein sequence: CASGTDRHEQFF.

The rearrangement uses TRBV4-2 and TRBJ2-6; 9 bases fit TRBD2. J gave up 0 bases and V 0 bases, and 6 bases lay outside the gene matches. The CDR3 is 19 residues long. Looked up from germline, CDR1 is LGHNA and CDR2 is YNFKEQ. This chain's CDR3 is CASSQESSGTFSGANVLTF. The CDR3 DNA follows: TGTGCCAGCAGCCAAGAATCTAGCGGGACCTTCTCTGGGGCCAACGTCCTGACTTTC.

The chain links TRBV28 to TRBJ2-1; 9 bases are shared with TRBD2. Germline lookup yields CDR1 MDHEN and CDR2 SYDVKM. The CDR3 is made up of 13 amino acids. The junction had 4 bases not matched to a gene; V was cut back by 6 bases and J by 7 bases. In DNA, the CDR3 is TGTGCCAGCAGGGGGACTAGCTTAAATGAGCAGTTCTTC. Amino acids: CASRGTSLNEQFF.

J is TRBJ1-1 and V is TRBV19; 7 nucleotides agree with TRBD1. Trimming cost V 5 bases and J 12 bases; bases outside gene matches: 12. CDR3 size: 13 residues. Germline CDR1 reads LNHDA; CDR2 reads SQIVND (reference sequence). CDR3 DNA sequence: TGTGCCAGTAGTTCCCGACAGGGAACGGGAACTTTCTTT. Encoded protein: CASSSRQGTGTFF. Complete variable domain (other parts from reference TRBV19 and TRBJ1-1): DGGITQSPKYLFRKEGQNVTLSCEQNLNHDAMYWYRQDPGQGLRLIYYSQIVNDFQKGDIAEGYSVSREKKESFPLTVTSAQKNPTAFYLCASSSRQGTGTFFGQGTRLTVV.

The V call is TRBV6-6, the J call TRBJ2-7; 8 nucleotides line up with TRBD2. J lost 6 bases, V lost 0 bases, and 7 bases had no gene match. Germline V gene sequence: CDR1 MNHNY, CDR2 SVGAGI (reference sequence). The CDR3 runs 15 residues. CDR3 nucleotides: TGTGCCAGCAGTTACTCCGGGACTAGGGCTGTCGAGCAGTACTTC. Translating it yields CASSYSGTRAVEQYF.

V usage is TRBV28 and J usage is TRBJ2-2; a weak D match, TRBD2 (5 bases). CDR1 and CDR2 from the germline V gene are MDHEN and SYDVKM. The CDR3 totals 16 residues. V was trimmed by 7 bases and J by 5 bases, leaving 20 bases between them. The CDR3 nucleotides are TGTGCCAGCACCACTCCTAGGGAGATCGGGACCGGGGAGCTGTTTTTT. Translation gives CASTTPREIGTGELFF. Variable domain in full (rest from reference TRBV28 and TRBJ2-2): DVKVTQSSRYLVKRTGEKVFLECVQDMDHENMFWYRQDPGLGLRLIYFSYDVKMKEKGDIPEGYSVSREKKERFSLILESASTNQTSMYLCASTTPREIGTGELFFGEGSRLTVL.

The CDR3 spells CASSLGASGSTDTQYF. The DNA for the CDR3 is TGTGCCAGCAGCTTGGGGGCTAGCGGAAGCACAGATACGCAGTATTTT. The chain employs TRBV5-4 and TRBJ2-3, with 7 bases fitting TRBD2. The CDR3 totals 16 residues. V was clipped by 0 bases and J by 0 bases; unmatched bases: 4. Germline V gene lookup returns CDR1 SGHNT and CDR2 YYREEE (reference sequence).

The chain combines TRBV12-5 with TRBJ2-5, with 8 bases matching TRBD1. This CDR3 contains 20 residues. After removal of 2 bases from V and 5 bases from J, the junction contained 22 bases not matched to a gene. The germline V gene encodes CDR1 LGHNT and CDR2 FRNRAP. The CDR3 sequence: CASGLNAWTGKGELVETQYF. The CDR3 DNA reads as TGTGCTAGTGGTTTGAACGCCTGGACAGGGAAAGGGGAGCTTGTGGAGACCCAGTACTTC.

This clone has a handful of counts. The chain combines TRBV11-1 with TRBJ2-3; D may be TRBD2 (6 bases). The germline V gene encodes CDR1 SGHAT and CDR2 FQDESV (reference sequence). The CDR3 totals 14 residues. The germline V and J ends were trimmed by 6 bases and 1 base, with 11 bases remaining between them. DNA for the CDR3: TGTGCCAGCAGTCCCGGGACTGGCACAGATACGCAGTATTTT. Residues: CASSPGTGTDTQYF.

The chain combines TRBV6-1 with TRBJ2-3; unclear D gene. V dropped 3 bases and J dropped 2 bases, with 3 bases sitting between them. This CDR3 contains 12 residues. Germline V CDR1 and CDR2: MNHNS, SASEGT. CDR3 bases: TGTGCCAGCAGTGAGTACACAGATACGCAGTATTTT. This gives the protein CASSEYTDTQYF.

This clone turned up a few times. The chain carries TRBV25-1 and TRBJ2-7, with unresolved D. From germline, CDR1 is MGHDK and CDR2 SYGVNS. The V gene lost 6 bases and the J gene lost 5 bases, with 8 bases spanning the gap. This CDR3 has 11 amino acids. CDR3: CASSFQDEQYF. The CDR3 bases are TGTGCCAGCAGCTTCCAGGACGAGCAGTACTTC.